This T cell receptor beta chain was captured in a study of cytomegalovirus exposure and HLA in healthy donors. Germline lookup yields CDR1 SGHDN and CDR2 FVKESK. V shed 5 bases, J shed 5 bases, and the junction held 10 bases outside the gene matches. The CDR3 is 16 residues long. Sequencing was performed with immunoSEQ multiplex PCR; in TCRdb, only in-frame clones are kept and a portion is missing. The table lists hundreds of thousands of clones, 75% to 90% of them singletons. Concerning this clone itself: Its antigen is currently unknown.

Findings and caveats of the study: Specificity of three CMV-associated chains for CMV antigens was verified in vitro. It was 164 TCR beta chains that were listed as cytomegalovirus-associated. In the 130 or so validation repertoires, a later analysis found that first-cohort TCR clusters tended to co-occur.

This sequence was found in a woman aged 25 to 45 in good health and CMV-seropositive. The chain links TRBV14 to TRBJ2-5; 11 bases align to TRBD2. Specimen: PBMCs. Written as DNA, the CDR3 is TGTGCCAGCAGCTCTCTTACTAGCGGGAGTTTCGAGACCCAGTACTTC. Translation gives CASSSLTSGSFETQYF.